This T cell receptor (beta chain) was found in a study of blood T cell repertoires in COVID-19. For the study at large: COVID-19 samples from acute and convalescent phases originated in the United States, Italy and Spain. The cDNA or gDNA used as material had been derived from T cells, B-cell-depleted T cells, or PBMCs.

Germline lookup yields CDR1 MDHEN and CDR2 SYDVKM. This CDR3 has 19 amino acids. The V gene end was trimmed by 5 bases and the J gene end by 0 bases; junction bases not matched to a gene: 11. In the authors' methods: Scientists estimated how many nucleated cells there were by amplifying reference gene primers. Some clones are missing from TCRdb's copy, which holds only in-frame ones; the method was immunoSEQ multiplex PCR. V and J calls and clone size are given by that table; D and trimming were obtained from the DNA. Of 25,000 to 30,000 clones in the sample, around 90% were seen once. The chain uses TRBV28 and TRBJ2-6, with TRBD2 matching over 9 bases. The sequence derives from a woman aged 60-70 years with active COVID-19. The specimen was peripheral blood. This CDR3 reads CASSAHSGGVSSGANVLTF. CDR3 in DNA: TGTGCCAGCAGTGCCCATAGCGGGGGCGTTAGCTCTGGGGCCAACGTCCTGACTTTC.